This TCR beta chain was profiled in a study of T cell changes during pregnancy in multiple sclerosis. Sequencing was performed with immunoSEQ multiplex PCR; in TCRdb, only in-frame clones are kept and a portion is missing. The sample has more than 95,000 clones, approximately 93% seen once. The ends lost 6 bases at V and 7 bases at J; junction bases unmatched: 8. The length of the CDR3 is 15 residues. Germline CDR1 SQVTM, CDR2 ANQGSEA. The clonotype originates from a female donor with multiple sclerosis, enrolled in a pregnancy study. V gene TRBV29-1 combines with J gene TRBJ2-1; 14 nucleotides align to TRBD2. The starting material was peripheral blood, obtained after pregnancy. CDR3 sequence: CSVHPRTSGRNEQFF. CDR3 coding DNA: TGCAGCGTCCACCCTAGGACTAGCGGGAGGAATGAGCAGTTCTTC.